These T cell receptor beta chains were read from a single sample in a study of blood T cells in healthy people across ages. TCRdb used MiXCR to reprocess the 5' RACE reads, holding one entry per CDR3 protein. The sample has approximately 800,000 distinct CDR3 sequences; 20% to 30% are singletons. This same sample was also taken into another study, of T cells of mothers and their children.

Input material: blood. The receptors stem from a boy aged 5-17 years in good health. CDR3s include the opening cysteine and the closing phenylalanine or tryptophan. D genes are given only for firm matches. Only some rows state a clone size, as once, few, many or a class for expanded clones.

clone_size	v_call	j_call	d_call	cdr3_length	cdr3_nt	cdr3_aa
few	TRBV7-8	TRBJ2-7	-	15	TGTGCCAGCAGCTTAGCGCTATACGGAACCTACGAGCAGTACTTC	CASSLALYGTYEQYF
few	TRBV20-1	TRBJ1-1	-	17	TGCAGTGCTAGAGATGTTAAAGTATGGCAGGACGGGGGTGAAGCTTTCTTT	CSARDVKVWQDGGEAFF
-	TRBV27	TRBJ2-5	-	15	TGTGCCAGCAGTCCTGGGGACACTTGGGAAGAGACCCAGTACTTC	CASSPGDTWEETQYF
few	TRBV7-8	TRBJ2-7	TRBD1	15	TGTGCCAGCAGCGTGATCAGGGGGCAGGGAAACGAGCAGTACTTC	CASSVIRGQGNEQYF
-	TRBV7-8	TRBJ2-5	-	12	TGTGCCAGCAGCCCCGGACTAGCGGACAGGGGATTC	CASSPGLADRGF
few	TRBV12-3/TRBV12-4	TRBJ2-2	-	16	TGTGCCAGCAGTCCGGGGACCAGCGGTCCCACCGGGGAGCTGTTTTTT	CASSPGTSGPTGELFF
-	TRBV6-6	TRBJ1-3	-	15	TGTGCCACTTCAAGGGTGGCTTACTCTGGAAACACCATATATTTT	CATSRVAYSGNTIYF
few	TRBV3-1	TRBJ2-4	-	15	TGTGCCAGCAGCACTCTCGCGGGAGCCAAAAACATTCAGTACTTC	CASSTLAGAKNIQYF
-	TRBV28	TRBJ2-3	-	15	TGTGCCAGCAGTTTACGGGGGATGGGAGCACATACGCAGTATTTT	CASSLRGMGAHTQYF
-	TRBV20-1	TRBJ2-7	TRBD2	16	TGCAGTGCTCCCAAGAACCCTAGCGGGGCGTACTACGAGCAGTACTTC	CSAPKNPSGAYYEQYF
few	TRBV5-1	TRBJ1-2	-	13	TGCGCCAGCAGCGGGGGCGGACTCTATGGCTACACCTTC	CASSGGGLYGYTF
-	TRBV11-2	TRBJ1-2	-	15	TGTGCCAGCAGCTTGGTCGTTTGGGGACCCGGCGGCTACACCTTC	CASSLVVWGPGGYTF
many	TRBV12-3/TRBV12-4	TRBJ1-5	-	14	TGTGCCAGCAGTTCCGACAGAGCCAATCAGCCCCAGCATTTT	CASSSDRANQPQHF
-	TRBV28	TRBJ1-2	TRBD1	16	TGTGCCAGCAGCTACGGAACAGGGGACCCCGGATATGGCTACACCTTC	CASSYGTGDPGYGYTF
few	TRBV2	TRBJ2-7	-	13	TGTGCCAGCAGTTACAGGTTTACCTACGAGCAGTACTTC	CASSYRFTYEQYF
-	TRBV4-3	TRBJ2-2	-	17	TGCGCCAGCAGCCAAGAGCGAGGCGGGTCCAACACCGGGGAGCTGTTTTTT	CASSQERGGSNTGELFF
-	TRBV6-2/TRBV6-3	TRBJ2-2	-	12	TGTGCCAGCAGTTACTTTCCCGGGGAGCTGTTTTTT	CASSYFPGELFF
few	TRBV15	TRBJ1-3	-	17	TGTGCCACCAGCAGAGATAGGACAGTGGGCTCTGGAAACACCATATATTTT	CATSRDRTVGSGNTIYF
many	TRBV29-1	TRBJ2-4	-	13	TGCAGCGTCCAGGAGGGCAGCATAAACATTCAGTACTTC	CSVQEGSINIQYF
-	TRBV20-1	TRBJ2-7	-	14	TGCAGTGCTAGACTGTTTAAGAAAACCTACGAGCAGTACTTC	CSARLFKKTYEQYF
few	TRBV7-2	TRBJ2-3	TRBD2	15	TGTGCCAGCAGCCCCGAGGCGGGAGTAGCGGATACGCAGTATTTT	CASSPEAGVADTQYF
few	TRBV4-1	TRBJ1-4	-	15	TGCGCCAGCAGCCAAGGGGGCACCCTTAATGAAAAACTGTTTTTT	CASSQGGTLNEKLFF
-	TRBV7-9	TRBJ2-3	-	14	TGTGCCAGCAGCTTATATCGCCAACCAGATACGCAGTATTTT	CASSLYRQPDTQYF
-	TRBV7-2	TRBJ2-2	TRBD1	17	TGTGCCAGCAGCTTCTACCGGGACAGGGTCTACACCGGGGAGCTGTTTTTT	CASSFYRDRVYTGELFF
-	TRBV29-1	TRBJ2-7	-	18	TGCAGCGTTGCGAGACAACAGAAGGGACTGCGCGAACCGGTGGAGCAGTACTTC	CSVARQQKGLREPVEQYF
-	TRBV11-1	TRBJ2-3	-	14	TGTGCCAGCAGCTCGCAACAGGGCCCAGATACGCAGTATTTT	CASSSQQGPDTQYF
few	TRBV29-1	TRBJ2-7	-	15	TGCAGCGTTGAGGATACGGCACTAGAAACCTACGAGCAGTACTTC	CSVEDTALETYEQYF
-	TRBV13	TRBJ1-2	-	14	TGTGCCAGCAGCTTAGGAGCGGGATCCAGTGGTCACACCTTC	CASSLGAGSSGHTF
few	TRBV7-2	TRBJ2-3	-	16	TGTGCCAGCAGCGTCGGTAGGGGTTGGGGAACAGATACGCAGTATTTT	CASSVGRGWGTDTQYF
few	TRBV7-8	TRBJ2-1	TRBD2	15	TGTGCCAGCAGCTTAAACCCTAGCGGGAGCGGTGAGCAGTTCTTC	CASSLNPSGSGEQFF
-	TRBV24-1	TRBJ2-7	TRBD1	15	TGTGCCACCAGTGACTACGGACAGGAATCCTACGAGCAGTACTTC	CATSDYGQESYEQYF